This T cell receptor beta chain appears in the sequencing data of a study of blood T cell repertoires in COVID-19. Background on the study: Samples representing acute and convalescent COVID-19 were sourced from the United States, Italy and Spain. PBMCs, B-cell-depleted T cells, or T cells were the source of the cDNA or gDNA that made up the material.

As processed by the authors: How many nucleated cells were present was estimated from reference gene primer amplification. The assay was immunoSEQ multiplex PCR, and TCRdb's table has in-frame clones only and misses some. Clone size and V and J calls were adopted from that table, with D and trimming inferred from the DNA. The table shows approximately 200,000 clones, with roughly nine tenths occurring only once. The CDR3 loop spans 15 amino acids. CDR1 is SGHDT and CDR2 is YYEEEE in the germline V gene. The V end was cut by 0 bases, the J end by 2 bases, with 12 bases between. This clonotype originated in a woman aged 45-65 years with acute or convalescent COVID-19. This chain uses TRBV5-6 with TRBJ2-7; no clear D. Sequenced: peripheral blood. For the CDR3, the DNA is TGTGCCAGCAGCTTGGCAGGTTCCTCGCCCTACGAGCAGTACTTC. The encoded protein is CASSLAGSSPYEQYF.